This entry features one TCR beta chain sequence. The data derive from a study of technical replicates of blood from several donors. Sequencing was performed with immunoSEQ multiplex PCR; in TCRdb, only in-frame clones are kept and a portion is missing. Of some 63,000 clones listed, just under 90% are singletons. In germline, CDR1 is LNHDA, CDR2 SQIVND (reference sequence). This CDR3 is built from 16 residues. Trimming cost V 5 bases and J 3 bases, with 14 bases left between them. This sequence joins TRBV19 and TRBJ1-6; possible D gene TRBD1, 6 bases. This TCR was recovered from a human donor in good health. Some clones in this sample may be carry-over from other donors' samples. The specimen sequenced was PBMCs. CDR3 nucleotide sequence: TGTGCCAGTAGTGAGGGACAAGGGGTCTATAATTCACCCCTCCACTTT. The encoded protein is CASSEGQGVYNSPLHF.